The TCR beta chain described here comes from a study of T-cell reconstitution after alpha-beta-depleted transplantation in children. Unique molecular identifiers were used to barcode this TCRbeta library. TCRdb re-derived calls from the PCR reads in MiXCR, one entry per CDR3 protein. The table has about 110,000 distinct CDR3 sequences, almost 6.5% seen once; the top ten hold roughly 25%. Notes on the study in general: Once a year had passed after transplant, T-cell counts and diversity came mostly from newly produced T cells. It was reported that alpha-beta T cells came from several hundred expanded graft clones (about two months after transplant). Elevated TCRbeta diversity at day 60 was traced, in some patients, to surviving recipient T cells and thymic progenitors.

This clonotype was picked up a small number of times. The antigen remains undetermined. Germline V gene lookup returns CDR1 ENHRY and CDR2 SYGVKD. The CDR3 is made up of 15 amino acids. V was pared by 4 bases and J by 0 bases, with 13 bases between. The J gene is TRBJ2-7, the V gene TRBV10-3; D might be TRBD2 (6 bases). The specimen was PBMCs, mostly from graft donor cells, collected 360 days after TCRalphabeta/CD19-depleted stem cell transplant. The receptor was isolated from a male patient aged 2-9 years who had a stem cell transplant for acute lymphoblastic leukemia, so the T cells may come from the graft donor. Here the CDR3 reads CAISVGLADSYEQYF. In nucleotides, the CDR3 is TGTGCCATCAGTGTCGGTTTAGCGGACTCCTACGAGCAGTACTTC.